These 30 T cell receptor beta chains were sequenced from one sample in a study of graft-versus-host responses after intestinal transplantation. The data were produced by immunoSEQ multiplex PCR, yet TCRdb's version contains in-frame clones alone and is incomplete. Here the sample spans some 13,000 clones, 74% being singletons. Graft tissue processing released intraepithelial and lamina propria lymphocytes. The material sequenced was ileum tissue, taken 16 days after intestinal transplant. These receptors originate from a human patient who received an intestinal transplant, so some T cells may come from the graft donor.

CDR3 residues: CAWTRANEQYF. The CDR3 DNA is TGTGCCTGGACCAGGGCAAACGAGCAGTACTTC. V and J are TRBV30 and TRBJ2-5; perhaps TRBD1 as D (5 bases). The end of the DNA is better explained by TRBJ2-7, so the J call may be wrong. Germline V CDR1 and CDR2: GTSNPN, SVGIG (reference sequence). The CDR3 is made up of 11 amino acids.

V usage is TRBV30 and J usage is TRBJ2-1, with D unclear. Per germline, CDR1 GTSNPN and CDR2 SVGIG (reference sequence). Trimming took 0 bases from V and 4 from J, leaving 13 bases between them. The CDR3 has 15 amino acids. The CDR3 sequence: CAWSVLGPTYNEQFF. CDR3 bases: TGTGCCTGGAGTGTACTTGGGCCTACATACAATGAGCAGTTCTTC.

CDR3 sequence: CSVNTGQQETQYF. The CDR3, as DNA: TGCAGCGTGAACACGGGACAGCAAGAGACCCAGTACTTC. The V call is TRBV29-1, the J call TRBJ2-5; 7 bases map to TRBD1. V was pared by 6 bases and J by 2 bases, with 6 bases of the junction left unmatched. Looked up from germline, CDR1 is SQVTM and CDR2 is ANQGSEA. This CDR3 has 13 amino acids.

This chain links TRBV7-2 with TRBJ1-3; D not certain. CDR3 length: 14 amino acids. Germline V gene sequence: CDR1 SGHTA, CDR2 FQGNSA. V lost 2 bases and J lost 0, with 5 bases in between. The CDR3 DNA reads as TGTGCCAGCAGCTTAACCAGCTCTGGAAACACCATATATTTT. It specifies CASSLTSSGNTIYF.

The chain has TRBV5-1 and TRBJ2-7; D gene ambiguous. Trimming removed 0 bases from V and 4 bases from J, with 8 bases in between. This CDR3 region has 13 residues. Germline CDR1 and CDR2: SGHRS and YFSETQ. The CDR3 is CASSLGLRYEQYF. CDR3 bases: TGCGCCAGCAGCTTGGGGCTCCGATACGAGCAGTACTTC.

This sequence joins TRBV27 and TRBJ2-7, with D uncertain. The CDR3 sequence is 13 residues long. The V gene's germline CDR1 is MNHEY and CDR2 SMNVEV (reference sequence). The ends were cut back, 0 bases at V and 3 bases at J, with 6 bases in the middle. This CDR3 is CASSLSGGYEQYF. CDR3 coding DNA: TGTGCCAGCAGTTTATCCGGCGGCTACGAGCAGTACTTC.

The V and J genes are TRBV9 and TRBJ1-2, with 8 bases fitting TRBD1. Trimming at V came to 4 bases and at J to 4 bases, leaving 6 bases not matched to a gene. This CDR3 region has 14 residues. Germline CDR1 SGDLS, CDR2 YYNGEE. The DNA for the CDR3 is TGTGCCAGCAGCTTAGGACAGGGTGGCTATGGCTACACCTTC. It translates to CASSLGQGGYGYTF.

The J gene is TRBJ1-6, the V gene TRBV5-4; D ambiguous. Trimming cost V 0 bases and J 4 bases, with 5 bases left between them. CDR3 length equals 14 residues. The germline gives CDR1 SGHNT, CDR2 YYREEE (reference sequence). The CDR3 sequence: CASSLAGYNSPLHF. As DNA, the CDR3 is TGTGCCAGCAGCTTGGCGGGGTATAATTCACCCCTCCACTTT.

V is TRBV7-9 and J is TRBJ2-7; TRBD1 is a possible D gene (8 bases). CDR3 size: 16 residues. Germline CDR1 is SEHNR and CDR2 is FQNEAQ (reference sequence). The V end lost 1 base, the J end lost 3 bases, and 16 bases lay between the germline ends. The CDR3 coding sequence is TGTGCCAGCAGCTTAGTCGGGAGCGGGACAGGCTACGAGCAGTACTTC. Translated: CASSLVGSGTGYEQYF.

This clone was seen a few times. CDR3 residues: CASSYGTDGYTF. In nucleotides, the CDR3 is TGTGCCAGCAGTTACGGGACAGATGGCTACACCTTC. The genes are TRBV6-5 and TRBJ1-2, with 7 bases matching TRBD1. CDR3 size: 12 residues. Germline V lookup: CDR1 MNHEY, CDR2 SVGAGI. J was trimmed by 6 bases and V by 2 bases; bases with no gene match: 0.

This clone was detected a few times. In DNA, the CDR3 is TGCGCCAGCAGCCTATGGGCGGGACAGCCCTCCTATGGCTACACCTTC. Protein: CASSLWAGQPSYGYTF. This chain connects TRBV4-1 to TRBJ1-2; 7 bases agree with TRBD1. The CDR3 extends over 16 amino acids. Germline values: CDR1 MGHRA, CDR2 YSYEKL. V was clipped by 4 bases and J by 4 bases; unmatched bases: 12.

A single count supports this clone. The chain carries TRBV6-4 and TRBJ2-3; TRBD2 matches 11 bases. The CDR3 contains 15 residues. V trimming: 3 bases; J trimming: 4 bases; junction bases outside the gene matches: 3. Germline V CDR1 and CDR2: MRHNA, SNTAGT. The CDR3 spells CASSEVAGGPDTQYF. The CDR3 DNA reads TGTGCCAGCAGTGAGGTAGCGGGGGGGCCAGATACGCAGTATTTT.

This rearrangement joins TRBV19 to TRBJ1-1; maybe TRBD1 (6 bases). Trimming removed 6 bases at V and 0 bases at J, with 20 bases between. Germline V lookup: CDR1 LNHDA, CDR2 SQIVND (reference sequence). The CDR3 totals 17 residues. CDR3 protein: CASSPRGGDNMNTEAFF. The CDR3 coding sequence is TGTGCCAGTAGCCCCAGGGGTGGGGATAACATGAACACTGAAGCTTTCTTT.

The rearrangement joins TRBV5-1 to TRBJ2-1, with 11 bases matching TRBD2. The CDR3 consists of 17 residues. V shed 4 bases, J shed 4 bases, and the junction held 10 bases outside the gene matches. Germline V gives CDR1 SGHRS, CDR2 YFSETQ. In DNA, the CDR3 is TGCGCCAGCAGCCCAACCGCACTAGCGGGAGTGTACAATGAGCAGTTCTTC. Translated, it gives CASSPTALAGVYNEQFF.

The CDR3 loop reads CASSLDRGFGKQYF. The CDR3 nucleotides read TGTGCCAGCAGCTTAGACAGGGGCTTTGGAAAGCAGTACTTC. The gene calls are TRBV7-2 and TRBJ2-7; the match to TRBD1 covers 7 bases. Trimming removed 1 base from V and 8 bases from J; junction bases left unmatched: 8. CDR1 and CDR2 from the germline V gene are SGHTA and FQGNSA. This CDR3 has 14 amino acids.

This chain connects TRBV6-5 to TRBJ1-5; D is undetermined. This CDR3 comprises 15 residues. Per germline, CDR1 MNHEY and CDR2 SVGAGI. V was pared by 0 bases and J by 1 base, with 7 bases between. CDR3 DNA: TGTGCCAGCAGTTACTCGAGGTCAAGCAATCAGCCCCAGCATTTT. It specifies CASSYSRSSNQPQHF.

The chain recombines TRBV4-2 with TRBJ2-3; D may be TRBD2 (6 bases). From germline, CDR1 is LGHNA and CDR2 YNFKEQ. V lost 1 base and J 5 bases, leaving 13 bases between the germline ends. The CDR3 loop spans 15 amino acids. The CDR3 region is CASSQVGTGEDTQYF. CDR3 in DNA: TGTGCCAGCAGCCAAGTGGGGACTGGGGAAGATACGCAGTATTTT.

This clone was seen a handful of times. The chain recombines TRBV4-3 with TRBJ2-7; the match to TRBD1 covers 7 bases. Germline trimming cut 0 bases from V and 5 bases from J; bases unmatched to any gene: 4. Germline CDR1 is LGHNA and CDR2 is YSLEER. The CDR3 has 14 amino acids. This chain's CDR3 is CASSQDLGTDEQYF. CDR3 DNA sequence: TGCGCCAGCAGCCAAGATCTCGGGACAGACGAGCAGTACTTC.

This sequence joins TRBV5-8 and TRBJ2-3; the D is unclear. Trimming shortened V by 1 base and J by 3 bases, and 12 bases separated the two germline ends. Per germline, CDR1 SGHTS and CDR2 YDEGEE. The CDR3 extends over 15 amino acids. CDR3 sequence: CASSLIRKETDTQYF. The DNA for the CDR3 is TGTGCCAGCAGCTTGATCAGAAAAGAAACAGATACGCAGTATTTT. Together with reference TRBV5-8 and TRBJ2-3, the CDR3 gives the full variable domain: EAGVTQSPTHLIKTRGQQATLRCSPISGHTSVYWYQQALGLGLQFLLWYDEGEERNRGNFPPRFSGRQFPNYSSELNVNALELEDSALYLCASSLIRKETDTQYFGPGTRLTVL.

This clone was detected only once. The CDR3 spells CASTRGANTGELFF. DNA for the CDR3: TGTGCCAGCACACGGGGGGCGAACACCGGGGAGCTGTTTTTT. The rearrangement uses TRBV5-6 and TRBJ2-2, with TRBD2 identical over 7 bases. Trimming cost V 6 bases and J 0 bases; bases outside gene matches: 2. This CDR3 is 14 amino acids long. The germline CDR1 and CDR2 sequences are SGHDT and YYEEEE.

This chain links TRBV4-1 with TRBJ1-4; possible D gene TRBD1, 5 bases. CDR3 length: 16 amino acids. The germline V gene encodes CDR1 MGHRA and CDR2 YSYEKL. Trimming shortened V by 2 bases and J by 4 bases, and 14 bases separated the two germline ends. Written as DNA, the CDR3 is TGCGCCAGCAGCCAACTCTGGGGGGGGTATAATGAAAAACTGTTTTTT. Protein product: CASSQLWGGYNEKLFF.

The rearrangement links TRBV6-1 to TRBJ1-5, with no clear D. Between the trimmed V and J ends, which lost 6 bases and 3 bases, there was a span of 12 bases. This CDR3 has 14 amino acids. Germline V lookup: CDR1 MNHNS, CDR2 SASEGT. The CDR3 bases are TGTGCCAGCAGGGGTCCGGGGATCAATCAGCCCCAGCATTTT. It specifies CASRGPGINQPQHF.

The CDR3 reads CASSVDGTVTDTQYF. The CDR3 bases are TGTGCCAGCAGCGTAGATGGCACAGTCACAGATACGCAGTATTTT. V and J are TRBV9 and TRBJ2-3; D is unresolved. Germline values: CDR1 SGDLS, CDR2 YYNGEE. The germline V and J ends were trimmed by 0 bases and 2 bases, with 10 bases remaining between them. The CDR3 contains 15 residues.

The gene calls are TRBV6-5 and TRBJ1-6, with TRBD1 identical over 8 bases. The CDR3 is 14 amino acids. V lost 3 bases to trimming and J lost 9 bases; unmatched junction nucleotides: 4. Germline V lookup: CDR1 MNHEY, CDR2 SVGAGI. The CDR3 spells CASSYDRGGSPLHF. The CDR3 bases are TGTGCCAGCAGTTATGACAGGGGTGGTTCACCCCTCCACTTT.

This chain uses TRBV28 with TRBJ2-7; D may be TRBD1 (6 bases). V lost 2 bases to trimming and J lost 6 bases, with 14 bases between them. Germline V gene lookup returns CDR1 MDHEN and CDR2 SYDVKM. The CDR3 contains 14 residues. CDR3 coding DNA: TGTGCCAGCAGTTTAATCTGGGACACCTTCGAGCAGTACTTC. Amino acids: CASSLIWDTFEQYF. Full variable domain (missing parts from reference TRBV28 and TRBJ2-7): DVKVTQSSRYLVKRTGEKVFLECVQDMDHENMFWYRQDPGLGLRLIYFSYDVKMKEKGDIPEGYSVSREKKERFSLILESASTNQTSMYLCASSLIWDTFEQYFGPGTRLTVT.

The genes are TRBV5-1 and TRBJ2-2, with 11 positions matching TRBD2. Per the germline V gene, CDR1 is SGHRS and CDR2 is YFSETQ. Trimming at V came to 2 bases and at J to 0 bases, leaving 0 bases not matched to a gene. CDR3 length equals 16 residues. This CDR3 reads CASSFSGGANTGELFF. DNA of the CDR3: TGCGCCAGCAGCTTTAGCGGGGGGGCGAACACCGGGGAGCTGTTTTTT.

The chain has TRBV5-1 and TRBJ1-1; D might be TRBD1 (6 bases). CDR3 length: 16 amino acids. CDR1 and CDR2 (germline): SGHRS, YFSETQ. Trimming removed 2 bases at V and 5 bases at J, with 19 bases between. The CDR3 DNA reads as TGCGCCAGCAGCTTCTATCCCCCAGGGGTAGGTACTGAAGCTTTCTTT. Amino acid sequence: CASSFYPPGVGTEAFF.

This clone was found a few times. A junction end diverges from the germline sequence, so it may reflect a read error. The rearrangement links TRBV6-6 to TRBJ2-7; D might be TRBD2 (6 bases). Per germline, CDR1 MNHNY and CDR2 SVGAGI (reference sequence). The CDR3 extends over 11 amino acids. The CDR3 sequence: CASTLGGEHYF. In nucleotides, the CDR3 is TGTGCCAGCACCCTGGGCGGGGAGCACTACTTC.

The chain has TRBV4-2 and TRBJ2-1; 12 bases match TRBD2. V lost 2 bases to trimming and J lost 7 bases; unmatched junction nucleotides: 3. This CDR3 region has 15 residues. Germline V gene data show CDR1 as LGHNA and CDR2 as YNFKEQ. CDR3 DNA: TGTGCCAGCAGCCAACTAGCGGGGGGGCTGAATGAGCAGTTCTTC. This codes for CASSQLAGGLNEQFF.

This clone showed up just once. This chain uses TRBV6-5 with TRBJ1-1; D remains ambiguous. Looked up from germline, CDR1 is MNHEY and CDR2 is SVGAGI. V gave up 2 bases and J gave up 1 base, with 5 bases separating them. CDR3 length equals 13 residues. The CDR3 sequence: CASSYEGNTEAFF. CDR3 nucleotides: TGTGCCAGCAGTTACGAGGGGAACACTGAAGCTTTCTTT.